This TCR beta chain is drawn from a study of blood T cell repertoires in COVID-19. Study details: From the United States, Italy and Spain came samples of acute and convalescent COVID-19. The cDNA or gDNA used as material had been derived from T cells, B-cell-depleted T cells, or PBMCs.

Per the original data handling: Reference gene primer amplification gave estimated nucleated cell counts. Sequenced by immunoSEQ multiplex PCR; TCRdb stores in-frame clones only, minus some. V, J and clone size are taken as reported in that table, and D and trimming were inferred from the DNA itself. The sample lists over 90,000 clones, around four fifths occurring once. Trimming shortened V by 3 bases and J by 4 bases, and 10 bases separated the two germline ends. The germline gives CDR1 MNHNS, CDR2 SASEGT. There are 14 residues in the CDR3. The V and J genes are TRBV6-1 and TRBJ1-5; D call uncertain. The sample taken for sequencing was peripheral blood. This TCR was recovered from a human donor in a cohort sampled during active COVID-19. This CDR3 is CASSEAQLNQPQHF. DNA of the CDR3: TGTGCCAGCAGTGAGGCACAGTTAAATCAGCCCCAGCATTTT.